Below are 21 T cell receptor beta chains sequenced from a single sample in a study of molecular identifiers for immune sequencing clone quantification. One entry per CDR3 protein results from TCRdb running MiXCR on the PCR reads. The data contain about 640,000 distinct CDR3 sequences, 20% of them singletons. The specimen was naive CD8+ T cells from blood, with Jurkat cell RNA spiked in. Subset here: FACS-sorted CD8+CD4-CCR7+CD45RA+ naive T cells. Receptors originate from a human donor in good health. Some libraries in this study had Jurkat cell RNA spiked in.

A few counts support this clonotype. This chain connects TRBV18 to TRBJ2-7; D ambiguous. Germline V gives CDR1 KGHSH, CDR2 LQKENI. The CDR3 contains 17 residues. The ends were cut back, 0 bases at V and 2 bases at J, with 17 bases in the middle. CDR3 sequence (DNA): TGTGCCAGCTCACCACCGGTGGTAGGGCATCTCACCTACGAGCAGTACTTC. This encodes CASSPPVVGHLTYEQYF.

The chain carries TRBV2 and TRBJ2-7; 7 bases map to TRBD1. Trimming at V came to 7 bases and at J to 4 bases, leaving 4 bases not matched to a gene. Germline CDR1 is SNHLY and CDR2 is FYNNEI. The CDR3 contains 12 residues. For the CDR3, the DNA is TGTGCCAGCACGCAGACAGGGTACGAGCAGTACTTC. It translates to CASTQTGYEQYF.

This clonotype was counted a few times. The gene calls are TRBV2 and TRBJ2-5; 12 positions agree with TRBD2. The CDR3 contains 15 residues. With V trimmed by 6 bases and J by 2 bases, 4 bases remained unmatched. Germline V gene data show CDR1 as SNHLY and CDR2 as FYNNEI. The CDR3 DNA sequence: TGTGCCAGCAGCTGGACTAGCGGGGATCAAGAGACCCAGTACTTC. It specifies CASSWTSGDQETQYF.

Concerning this clonotype itself: A read error may account for a junction end that differs from germline. The chain carries TRBV6-5 and TRBJ2-6, with 10 bases fitting TRBD1. CDR3 size: 15 residues. From germline, CDR1 is MNHEY and CDR2 SVGAGI. The CDR3 region is CASSYSDRGDNVLTF. The CDR3 coding sequence is TGTGCCAGCAGTTACTCGGACAGGGGGGACAACGTCCTGACTTTC.

Note on this clonotype: A clone one base away is much larger, so this may be a read error. This chain joins TRBV7-9 and TRBJ2-7; D call uncertain. This CDR3 is built from 17 residues. V was pared by 4 bases and J by 3 bases, with 22 bases between. Germline V gene sequence: CDR1 SEHNR, CDR2 FQNEAQ (reference sequence). CDR3 protein: CASSSAGRAGEYYEQYF. The CDR3 bases are TGTGCCAGCAGCTCCGCTGGACGGGCAGGAGAGTACTACGAGCAGTACTTC. The variable domain in full, with the rest retrieved from reference TRBV7-9 and TRBJ2-7, is DTGVSQNPRHKITKRGQNVTFRCDPISEHNRLYWYRQTLGQGPEFLTYFQNEAQLEKSRLLSDRFSAERPKGSFSTLEIQRTEQGDSAMYLCASSSAGRAGEYYEQYFGPGTRLTVT.

This clonotype was observed many times. The rearrangement joins TRBV6-5 to TRBJ1-4, with D tentatively TRBD1 (5 bases). This CDR3 comprises 14 residues. V was shortened by 3 bases and J by 8 bases, with 13 bases between the two germline ends. CDR1 and CDR2 from the germline V gene are MNHEY and SVGAGI. The CDR3 region has the DNA TGTGCCAGCAGTTATAGGGACTCGGGGGAAAAACTGTTTTTT. It yields the protein CASSYRDSGEKLFF.

This clonotype appeared many times. The gene calls are TRBV7-6 and TRBJ1-6; possibly TRBD1 for D (5 bases). Germline-derived CDR1 and CDR2 are SGHVS and FNYEAQ. The ends were cut back, 5 bases at V and 0 bases at J, with 17 bases in the middle. The CDR3 extends over 18 amino acids. CDR3 coding DNA: TGTGCCAGCAGCATAAATGACAGCCCGAGCTCCTATAATTCACCCCTCCACTTT. Protein product: CASSINDSPSSYNSPLHF. Combining the CDR3 with reference TRBV7-6 and TRBJ1-6 gives the whole variable domain GAGVSQSPRYKVTKRGQDVALRCDPISGHVSLYWYRQALGQGPEFLTYFNYEAQQDKSGLPNDRFSAERPEGSISTLTIQRTEQRDSAMYRCASSINDSPSSYNSPLHFGNGTRLTVT.

This clonotype has a handful of counts. The J gene is TRBJ2-2, the V gene TRBV4-3; 13 nucleotides align to TRBD2. The germline CDR1 and CDR2 sequences are LGHNA and YSLEER. J lost 0 bases, V lost 1 base, and 2 bases had no gene match. This CDR3 has 18 amino acids. The CDR3 nucleotides are TGCGCCAGCAGCCAAGGACTAGCGGGGGGCCCGAACACCGGGGAGCTGTTTTTT. Amino acids: CASSQGLAGGPNTGELFF.

This clonotype was seen a few times. The chain carries TRBV2 and TRBJ2-2, with 7 positions matching TRBD1. Per the germline V gene, CDR1 is SNHLY and CDR2 is FYNNEI. V lost 6 bases to trimming and J lost 3 bases; unmatched junction nucleotides: 10. The CDR3 extends over 16 amino acids. Here the CDR3 reads CASSMFDRADTGELFF. The DNA of the CDR3 is TGTGCCAGCAGCATGTTCGACAGGGCGGACACCGGGGAGCTGTTTTTT.

On this clonotype: A much larger clone differs by one base, so this may be a read error. The chain uses TRBV3-1 and TRBJ1-1, with D perhaps matching TRBD1 (6 bases). The germline gives CDR1 LGHDT, CDR2 YNNKEL (reference sequence). V gave up 2 bases and J gave up 3 bases, with 13 bases separating them. The CDR3 consists of 15 residues. As DNA, the CDR3 is TGTGCCAGCAGCCAACCACGGGGGGCCTACACTGAAGCTTTCTTT. It encodes CASSQPRGAYTEAFF.

This clonotype was observed a few times. The junction does not match germline at one end; this may be a read error. This chain joins TRBV5-3 and TRBJ1-5; D is ambiguous. Being an ORF, TRBV5-3 has a function that is uncertain. CDR3 size: 13 residues. The CDR3 DNA is TGTGCCAGCAGCTGGGCAGGTGCGGCGCCCCAGCATTTT. Translation: CASSWAGAAPQHF.

Only a few counts were recorded for this clonotype. V usage is TRBV20-1 and J usage is TRBJ2-1; a possible D gene is TRBD1 (5 bases). This CDR3 is 17 amino acids long. Trimming shortened V by 4 bases and J by 0 bases, and 19 bases separated the two germline ends. The V gene's germline CDR1 is DFQATT and CDR2 SNEGSKA (reference sequence). The CDR3 loop reads CSAKETVAPSSYNEQFF. Written as DNA, the CDR3 is TGCAGTGCTAAGGAGACAGTTGCCCCTAGCTCCTACAATGAGCAGTTCTTC.

With regard to this clonotype: A much larger clone differs from this one at a single base, so this may be a read error. This likely comes from a read error, as the CDR3 has no conserved phenylalanine or tryptophan at its end. The V gene is TRBV20-1, the J gene TRBJ2-7; 7 nucleotides match TRBD2. CDR1 and CDR2 from the germline V gene are DFQATT and SNEGSKA (reference sequence). V dropped 0 bases and J dropped 3; count of bases not matched to a gene: 5. The CDR3 consists of 14 residues. The CDR3 bases are TGCAGTGCTAGAGAAGTAAGCGGGGTCTACGAGCAGTACCTC. Its translation: CSAREVSGVYEQYL.

The chain carries TRBV6-2 or TRBV6-3 and TRBJ1-5; TRBD1 is a possible D gene (6 bases). Germline values: CDR1 MNHEY, CDR2 SVGEGT. This CDR3 is 17 amino acids long. The ends were cut back, 6 bases at V and 0 bases at J, with 18 bases in the middle. The CDR3 DNA reads as TGTGCCAGCAGCGGCTCCCAGGGGATCTATAGCAATCAGCCCCAGCATTTT. Its protein is CASSGSQGIYSNQPQHF.

V usage is TRBV28 and J usage is TRBJ2-1; 10 nucleotides line up with TRBD1. Germline values: CDR1 MDHEN, CDR2 SYDVKM. The V segment lost 8 bases and the J segment 2 bases; nucleotides outside the gene matches: 6. The CDR3 loop spans 15 amino acids. The CDR3 spells CASGLGTGAYNEQFF. CDR3 in DNA: TGTGCCAGCGGTCTAGGGACAGGGGCCTACAATGAGCAGTTCTTC.

The table lists this clonotype with many counts. The genes are TRBV6-5 and TRBJ2-7; 8 bases align to TRBD1. The germline CDR1 and CDR2 sequences are MNHEY and SVGAGI. J gave up 5 bases and V 7 bases, and 10 bases lay outside the gene matches. The CDR3 contains 14 residues. This CDR3 is CASTKTGAGDEQYF. CDR3 in DNA: TGTGCCAGCACAAAGACAGGGGCCGGGGACGAGCAGTACTTC.

The rearrangement links TRBV5-5 to TRBJ2-7; D is undetermined. Germline V CDR1 and CDR2: SGHKS, YYEKEE (reference sequence). CDR3 length equals 16 residues. V shed 4 bases and J shed 0 bases, with 17 bases lying between them. This chain's CDR3 is CASSTPADEISYEQYF. CDR3 DNA sequence: TGTGCCAGCAGCACCCCTGCAGATGAAATCTCCTACGAGCAGTACTTC. The full variable domain, its missing parts supplied by reference TRBV5-5 and TRBJ2-7, is DAGVTQSPTHLIKTRGQQVTLRCSPISGHKSVSWYQQVLGQGPQFIFQYYEKEERGRGNFPDRFSARQFPNYSSELNVNALLLGDSALYLCASSTPADEISYEQYFGPGTRLTVT.

This clonotype was found many times. The chain carries TRBV7-9 and TRBJ2-3; maybe TRBD1 (6 bases). CDR3 size: 16 residues. From germline, CDR1 is SEHNR and CDR2 FQNEAQ (reference sequence). V was clipped by 6 bases and J by 1 base, with 17 bases between them. The CDR3 DNA is TGTGCCAGCAGGCGGAAGGCAGGGGCAGGCACAGATACGCAGTATTTT. It translates to CASRRKAGAGTDTQYF.

This clonotype was counted ten times or more. V gene TRBV5-5 combines with J gene TRBJ2-3, with D perhaps TRBD2 (6 bases). The germline gives CDR1 SGHKS, CDR2 YYEKEE (reference sequence). V dropped 7 bases and J dropped 0 bases, with 21 bases sitting between them. The CDR3 runs 17 residues. CDR3 nucleotides: TGTGCCAGCGCGGCCGCTAGCGAGCACTTCAGCACAGATACGCAGTATTTT. Its protein is CASAAASEHFSTDTQYF.

J is TRBJ2-3 and V is TRBV7-2; unclear D gene. CDR3 size: 15 residues. V was cut by 1 base and J by 2 bases, with 10 bases left in between. Germline CDR1 reads SGHTA; CDR2 reads FQGNSA. This CDR3 is CASSLGASYTDTQYF. CDR3 DNA: TGTGCCAGCAGCTTAGGAGCCAGTTACACAGATACGCAGTATTTT.

This clonotype was counted many times. The chain links TRBV12-3 or TRBV12-4 to TRBJ1-4; unclear D gene. The CDR3 has 14 residues. The V end lost 6 bases, the J end lost 0 bases, and 8 bases lay between the germline ends. The CDR3 protein is CASRSTATNEKLFF. In DNA form, the CDR3 reads TGTGCCAGCAGATCCACCGCAACTAATGAAAAACTGTTTTTT.